The sequence of this TCR beta chain was determined in a study of PD-1 blockade in classical Hodgkin lymphoma. The CDR3 spans 15 residues. CDR1 MNHEY and CDR2 SMNVEV come from the germline V gene (reference sequence). The V segment lost 7 bases and the J segment 1 base; nucleotides outside the gene matches: 7. Every patient relapsed after autologous stem cell transplantation, and brentuximab vedotin exposure varied. TCRdb's table, derived via immunoSEQ multiplex PCR, lists solely in-frame clones and lacks some. Of about 84,000 clones in the sample, about 89% were seen once. To note about this clone: The antigen is unknown. The same CDR3 arises from other DNA sequences in this sample as well.

The study's findings and limits: Later analyses included only patients treated at least 1 year post-ASCT.

This specimen consisted of peripheral blood mononuclear cells (PBMCs), obtained at baseline. The rearrangement joins TRBV27 to TRBJ1-1, with 9 positions matching TRBD1. The TCR comes from a human donor with classical Hodgkin lymphoma. Written as DNA, the CDR3 is TGTGCCAGCAACTTACAGGGGGCCTCGAACACTGAAGCTTTCTTT. It codes for CASNLQGASNTEAFF.